These 22 T cell receptor beta chains were sequenced from one sample in a study of Graves' ophthalmopathy and Graves' hyperthyroidism. The study amplified TCR beta CDR3 regions using RNA transcripts. Second-round multiplex PCR came after first-round RT-PCR with HTBI primers. TCRdb fed the multiplex PCR reads into MiXCR, producing one record per CDR3 protein. Here the sample spans 1 million to 1.3 million distinct CDR3 sequences, about 40% being singletons. Material for sequencing was peripheral blood or thyroid tissue (not recorded which). These receptors originate from an adult man with Graves' hyperthyroidism.

Of note for this clonotype: At one end, the junction sequence differs from germline, possibly due to a read error. The chain links TRBV29-1 to TRBJ2-2, with D uncertain. The CDR3 is made up of 14 amino acids. CDR1 and CDR2 (germline): SQVTM, ANQGSEA. The DNA of the CDR3 is TGCAGCGCAACCCGCAGCCTCAACACCGGAGAGCTGTTTTTT. Translated, it gives CSATRSLNTGELFF.

V usage is TRBV5-1 and J usage is TRBJ1-4; D remains unclear. Trimming took off 0 bases at V and 3 bases at J, with 9 bases between the two ends. Germline lookup yields CDR1 SGHRS and CDR2 YFSETQ. The length of the CDR3 is 15 residues. The CDR3 sequence: CASSLDREPNEKLFF. The CDR3 DNA reads as TGCGCCAGCAGCTTGGACCGGGAACCTAATGAAAAACTGTTTTTT.

The genes are TRBV2 and TRBJ1-2, with D possibly being TRBD1 (6 bases). Looked up from germline, CDR1 is SNHLY and CDR2 is FYNNEI. Trimming took 6 bases from V and 4 from J, leaving 15 bases between them. This CDR3 contains 14 residues. This CDR3 is CASRYRDTTYGYTF. The CDR3 DNA is TGTGCCAGCAGATACCGGGACACCACCTATGGCTACACCTTC.

With respect to this clonotype: At one boundary the junction diverges from the germline segment, which might be a read error. The chain carries TRBV7-9 and TRBJ1-1, with TRBD1 identical over 7 bases. CDR3 size: 13 residues. From germline, CDR1 is SEHNR and CDR2 FQNEAQ (reference sequence). The CDR3 loop reads CASSSGTDSEDFF. Here the CDR3 DNA reads TGTGCCAGCAGCTCCGGGACAGACTCTGAAGATTTCTTT.

Turning to this clonotype: This may arise from a read error, as a much more abundant clone is one base away. The chain is built from TRBV11-2 and TRBJ1-2; 10 nucleotides align to TRBD1. Unmatched junction bases numbered 5, after V lost 5 bases and J lost 2 bases. The germline V gene has CDR1 SGHAT and CDR2 FQNNGV. This CDR3 has 15 amino acids. The CDR3, as DNA: TGTGCCAGCAGCGTCTCGGGACAGGGGAACTATGGCTACACCTTC. Protein product: CASSVSGQGNYGYTF.

DNA of the CDR3: TGCGCCAGCAGCCAAACCAGCAGCTCCTACGAGCAGTACTTC. It specifies CASSQTSSSYEQYF. This chain uses TRBV4-1 with TRBJ2-7; D gene ambiguous. The CDR3 contains 14 residues. V was pared by 2 bases and J by 0 bases, with 8 bases between. Germline CDR1 and CDR2: MGHRA and YSYEKL.

This clonotype was detected many times. The rearrangement joins TRBV29-1 to TRBJ1-3; unclear D gene. The CDR3 covers 17 residues. V lost 0 bases and J 1 base, leaving 16 bases between the germline ends. Per germline, CDR1 SQVTM and CDR2 ANQGSEA. The DNA for the CDR3 is TGCAGCGTTGAAGATCCTACTCCAACTGGGTCTGGAAACACCATATATTTT. Its translation is CSVEDPTPTGSGNTIYF.

This clonotype has ten or more counts. The chain carries TRBV29-1 and TRBJ2-2; TRBD2 might be the D (7 bases). CDR3 length: 15 residues. Germline V CDR1 and CDR2: SQVTM, ANQGSEA. V was trimmed by 3 bases and J by 4 bases, leaving 15 bases between them. CDR3 bases: TGCAGCGTTGAGATAGGGGGGGCACTCACCGGGGAGCTGTTTTTT. This codes for CSVEIGGALTGELFF.

This clonotype was detected many times. The CDR3 sequence: CASSLVTGNGSPLHF. The CDR3 DNA follows: TGTGCCAGCAGCTTAGTAACAGGGAACGGTTCACCCCTCCACTTT. The chain carries TRBV13 and TRBJ1-6; perhaps TRBD1 as D (6 bases). Between the trimmed V and J ends, which lost 1 base and 9 bases, there was a span of 13 bases. This CDR3 spans 15 amino acids. The germline V gene encodes CDR1 PRHDT and CDR2 FYEKMQ (reference sequence).

This clonotype has ten or more counts. The chain couples TRBV10-3 to TRBJ1-4; D uncertain. V was cut by 1 base and J by 5 bases, with 11 bases left in between. The CDR3 loop spans 15 amino acids. CDR1 and CDR2 (germline): ENHRY, SYGVKD. In DNA, the CDR3 is TGTGCCATCAGTGAGTACAAGACGGGCAATGAAAAACTGTTTTTT. This translates into CAISEYKTGNEKLFF.

The table lists this clonotype with a few counts. The rearrangement links TRBV12-3 or TRBV12-4 to TRBJ2-7, with D uncertain. The CDR3 covers 14 residues. V lost 0 bases, J lost 6 bases, and 12 bases lay in between. The CDR3 DNA reads as TGTGCCAGCAGTTTAGCTGCGCGGCCCGGCGAGCAGTACTTC. Protein product: CASSLAARPGEQYF.

The chain links TRBV7-6 to TRBJ1-2; TRBD1 agrees at 9 bases. The trim removed 5 bases at V and 4 bases at J, leaving 14 bases unmatched. CDR1 and CDR2 from the germline V gene are SGHVS and FNYEAQ. The CDR3 has 17 amino acids. CDR3 amino acids: CASSVRDRASLSYGYTF. CDR3 DNA: TGTGCCAGCAGCGTACGGGACAGGGCGAGTTTGAGCTATGGCTACACCTTC.

Of note for this clonotype: A much larger clone lies one base from this, so it may be a read error. The J gene is TRBJ2-7, the V gene TRBV7-7; no clear D. CDR1 SSHAT and CDR2 FNYEAQ come from the germline V gene (reference sequence). The CDR3 runs to 14 residues. Trimming took 6 bases from V and 3 from J, leaving 15 bases between them. The CDR3 region has the DNA TGTGCCAGCAGTAGCCAGGCGCCAGGCTACGAGCAGTACTTC. As protein: CASSSQAPGYEQYF. Drawing the rest from reference TRBV7-7 and TRBJ2-7, the complete variable domain is GAGVSQSPRYKVTKRGQDVTLRCDPISSHATLYWYQQALGQGPEFLTYFNYEAQPDKSGLPSDRFSAERPEGSISTLTIQRTEQRDSAMYRCASSSQAPGYEQYFGPGTRLTVT.

This clonotype was observed at least ten times. The chain has TRBV10-2 and TRBJ1-6; 7 nucleotides line up with TRBD1. The CDR3 extends over 13 amino acids. Germline assignment: CDR1 WSHSY and CDR2 SAAADI. The ends lost 4 bases at V and 10 bases at J; junction bases unmatched: 4. This chain's CDR3 is CASSGQGRSPLHF. The CDR3 DNA sequence: TGCGCCAGCAGTGGACAGGGAAGATCACCCCTCCACTTT.

This clonotype showed up many times. CDR3: CASSSATSGEDEQYF. In DNA, the CDR3 is TGTGCCAGCAGCTCAGCGACTAGCGGGGAAGACGAGCAGTACTTC. The chain has TRBV7-2 and TRBJ2-7; 11 nucleotides match TRBD2. Trimming took 4 bases from V and 5 from J; bases not matched to a gene: 7. The germline V gene encodes CDR1 SGHTA and CDR2 FQGNSA. This CDR3 contains 15 residues.

This clonotype has a count of ten or more. This sequence joins TRBV2 and TRBJ1-5, with D possibly matching TRBD1 (6 bases). CDR1 is SNHLY and CDR2 is FYNNEI in the germline V gene. V was cut by 2 bases and J by 2 bases, with 10 bases left in between. The CDR3 length is 15 residues. The CDR3 reads CASSEQRQGNQPQHF. The CDR3 DNA sequence: TGTGCCAGCAGTGAACAACGACAGGGCAATCAGCCCCAGCATTTT.

This clonotype was seen more than once but under ten times. V is TRBV7-3 and J is TRBJ2-2; D possibly corresponds to TRBD2 (5 bases). Germline CDR1 is SGHTA and CDR2 is FQGTGA. CDR3 length equals 16 residues. The ends were cut back, 6 bases at V and 0 bases at J, with 14 bases in the middle. Here the CDR3 reads CASREVLGSNTGELFF. The DNA of the CDR3 is TGTGCCAGCAGGGAGGTGTTGGGGTCGAACACCGGGGAGCTGTTTTTT.

This clonotype was detected many times. V gene TRBV5-1 combines with J gene TRBJ2-7; 9 bases fit TRBD2. J gave up 5 bases and V 7 bases, and 10 bases lay outside the gene matches. Per the germline V gene, CDR1 is SGHRS and CDR2 is YFSETQ. The CDR3 contains 14 residues. CDR3 DNA: TGCGCCAGCTGGGCTAGCGGGAAGGACGACGAGCAGTACTTC. Translation: CASWASGKDDEQYF.

The chain employs TRBV9 and TRBJ1-2; 9 bases are a match to TRBD1. Trimming at V came to 2 bases and at J to 7 bases, leaving 6 bases not matched to a gene. The CDR3 sequence is 14 residues long. CDR1 and CDR2 (germline): SGDLS, YYNGEE. CDR3 residues: CASSVGTGTFGYTF. In nucleotides, the CDR3 is TGTGCCAGCAGCGTGGGGACAGGGACTTTTGGCTACACCTTC.

This clonotype was observed at least ten times. The chain links TRBV2 to TRBJ1-1, with a tentative D call TRBD1 (6 bases). Germline V CDR1 and CDR2: SNHLY, FYNNEI. Trimming took 7 bases from V and 10 from J, leaving 16 bases between them. The CDR3 runs to 12 residues. CDR3 sequence reads: CASNPDWGRAFF. In DNA, the CDR3 is TGTGCCAGCAACCCCGATTGGGGGCGAGCTTTCTTT. The whole variable domain, remainder taken from reference TRBV2 and TRBJ1-1, is EPEVTQTPSHQVTQMGQEVILRCVPISNHLYFYWYRQILGQKVEFLVSFYNNEISEKSEIFDDQFSVERPDGSNFTLKIRSTKLEDSAMYFCASNPDWGRAFFGQGTRLTVV.

This clonotype was counted many times. The V gene is TRBV7-2, the J gene TRBJ2-7, with 11 nucleotides matching TRBD1. The V gene's germline CDR1 is SGHTA and CDR2 FQGNSA. Losses at the gene ends were 4 bases for V and 5 bases for J; bases not matched to a gene: 4. This CDR3 region has 14 residues. The CDR3, as DNA: TGTGCCAGCAGCTCGGACAGGGGGCACAACGAGCAGTACTTC. Protein sequence: CASSSDRGHNEQYF.

This chain uses TRBV25-1 with TRBJ2-7; tentatively, D is TRBD2 (6 bases). This CDR3 has 16 amino acids. The germline V and J ends were trimmed by 1 base and 4 bases, with 17 bases remaining between them. The V gene's germline CDR1 is MGHDK and CDR2 SYGVNS. The CDR3, as DNA: TGTGCCAGCAGTGAATTCCCGGGGCGGGACCTTTACGAGCAGTACTTC. Translated, it gives CASSEFPGRDLYEQYF.